This section outlines one T cell receptor beta chain sequence together with its context. This record belongs to a study of T-cell reconstitution after alpha-beta-depleted transplantation in children. Unique molecular identifiers featured in how the TCRbeta library was prepared. TCRdb used MiXCR to reprocess the PCR reads, holding one entry per CDR3 protein. The table lists approximately 420,000 distinct CDR3 sequences, approximately 11% of them singletons, with 4.5% to 6.5% in the top ten. V was clipped by 0 bases and J by 4 bases, with 20 bases between them. The CDR3 is 18 amino acids. Germline V gives CDR1 SGHRS, CDR2 YFSETQ.

J is TRBJ2-1 and V is TRBV5-1; D perhaps matches TRBD1 (5 bases). Sequences were derived from PBMCs from the stem cell graft donor, sampled from the stem cell graft. The TCR originated in a human donor who donated a stem cell graft to a child with acute myeloid leukemia. CDR3: CASSLEWGQPSIYNEQFF. DNA of the CDR3: TGCGCCAGCAGCTTGGAATGGGGCCAGCCCTCCATTTACAATGAGCAGTTCTTC.